This T cell receptor (beta chain) stems from a study of T cells in Graves' hyperthyroidism and ophthalmopathy. General study results and limits: Blood also carried most thyroid clonotypes expanded above 0.001.

Diagnosing involved the use of clinical symptoms, serum thyroxine and TRAb, thyroid ultrasound and orbital computed tomography. Amplification of TCR beta CDR3 regions was performed using RNA transcripts as template. The HTBI set primed first-round TCR CDR3 RT-PCR. TCRdb re-called the multiplex PCR reads with MiXCR, one entry per CDR3 protein. Found here are around 570,000 distinct CDR3 sequences, around 20% of them singletons; the top ten hold 47%. This clonotype occurred many times. Its antigen is as yet unknown. The germline gives CDR1 MDHEN, CDR2 SYDVKM. This CDR3 has 18 residues. V was shortened by 6 bases and J by 0 bases, with 21 bases between the two germline ends.

This receptor was identified in a man aged 40-49 years with Graves' ophthalmopathy. This rearrangement joins TRBV28 to TRBJ2-4; the D is unclear. Sequencing was performed on blood. For the CDR3, the DNA is TGTGCCAGCAGCCCAACCGGCACAGATAGATTAGCCAAAAACATTCAGTACTTC. This encodes CASSPTGTDRLAKNIQYF.